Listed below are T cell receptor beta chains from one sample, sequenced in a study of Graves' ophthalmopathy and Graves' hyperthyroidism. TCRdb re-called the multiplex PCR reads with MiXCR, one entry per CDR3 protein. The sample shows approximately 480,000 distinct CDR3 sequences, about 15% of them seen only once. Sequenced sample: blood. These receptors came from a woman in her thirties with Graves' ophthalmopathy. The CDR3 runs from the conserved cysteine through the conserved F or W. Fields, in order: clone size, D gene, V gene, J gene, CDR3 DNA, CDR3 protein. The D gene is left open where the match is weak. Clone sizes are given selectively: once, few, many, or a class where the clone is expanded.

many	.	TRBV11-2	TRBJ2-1	TGTGCCAGCAGCACCGGCCCGTTCTTC	CASSTGPFF
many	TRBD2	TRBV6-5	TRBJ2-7	TGTGCCAGCAGTCGTAGACTAGCGGGGCCGAACGAGCAGTACTTC	CASSRRLAGPNEQYF
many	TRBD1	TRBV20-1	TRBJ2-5	TGCAGTGGTCGGACAGGGTTGGTAGAGACCCAGTACTTC	CSGRTGLVETQYF
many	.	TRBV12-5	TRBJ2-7	TGTGCTAGTGGTTTGGCGACATCCTACGAGCAGTACTTC	CASGLATSYEQYF
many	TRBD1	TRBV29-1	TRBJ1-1	TGCAGCGTCGCACACAGGGGAAAGAACACTGAAGCTTTCTTT	CSVAHRGKNTEAFF
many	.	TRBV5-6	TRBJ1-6	TGTGCCAGCAGCTTTCGAGGTTATGGGACATCTAATTCACCCCTCCACTTT	CASSFRGYGTSNSPLHF
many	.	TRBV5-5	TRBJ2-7	TGTGCCAGCAGCTTTTACGGTCAGGGGACCTACGAGCAGTACTTC	CASSFYGQGTYEQYF
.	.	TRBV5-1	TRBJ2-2	TGCGCCAGCAGCTTCGTCCTAGCGACAGCCGGGGAGCTGTTTTTT	CASSFVLATAGELFF
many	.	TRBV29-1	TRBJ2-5	TGCAGCGTTGGAAGAGGGGAGAGAGAGACCCAGTACTTC	CSVGRGERETQYF
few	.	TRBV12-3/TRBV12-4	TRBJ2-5	TGTGCCAGCGCTTCCCTAGGGGTACTACTTCAAGAGACCCAGTACTTC	CASASLGVLLQETQYF
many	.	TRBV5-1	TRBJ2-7	TGCGCCAGCAGCTTGACGCAGGGTACCGCCTACGAGCAGTACTTC	CASSLTQGTAYEQYF
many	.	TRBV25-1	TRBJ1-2	TGTGCCAGCAGCCAGGGGCAGGTCTATACCGGCTACACCTTC	CASSQGQVYTGYTF
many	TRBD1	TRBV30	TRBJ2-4	TGTGCCAGACAAAGTGGACAGGGGCAAGGCATTCAGTACTTC	CARQSGQGQGIQYF
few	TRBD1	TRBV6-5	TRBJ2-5	TGTGCCAGCAGTTACGACAGGGGGCGAGAGACCCAGTACTTC	CASSYDRGRETQYF
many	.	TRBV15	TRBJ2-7	TGTGCCACCAGCATAACGGGACTGACCTCCGAGCAGTACTTC	CATSITGLTSEQYF
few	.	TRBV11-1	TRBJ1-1	TGTGCCAGCAGCCCCCAGGGAGGTAGAACTAAAGCTTTCTTT	CASSPQGGRTKAFF
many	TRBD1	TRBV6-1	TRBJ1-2	TGTGCCAGCAGGGAAACCGGGACAGGATACTATGGCTACACCTTC	CASRETGTGYYGYTF
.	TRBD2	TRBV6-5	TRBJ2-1	TGTGCCAGCAGTTCAGGCCTACTAGCGGGAGTATTTAATGAGCAGTTCTTC	CASSSGLLAGVFNEQFF
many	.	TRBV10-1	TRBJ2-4	TGCGCCAGCAGTCCTCGGGGAAGGGAAAACATTCAGTACTTC	CASSPRGRENIQYF
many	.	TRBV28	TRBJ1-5	TGTGCCAGCAACCGGGACAACTATCAGCCCCAGCATTTT	CASNRDNYQPQHF
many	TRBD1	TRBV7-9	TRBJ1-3	TGTGCCAGCAGCTTACAGGGACAGCCGAAAGGAAACACCATATATTTT	CASSLQGQPKGNTIYF
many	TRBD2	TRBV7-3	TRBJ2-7	TGTGCCAGCAGCTTTGACGGGCTAGCGGGCGACGAGCAGTACTTC	CASSFDGLAGDEQYF
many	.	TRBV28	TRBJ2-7	TGTGCCAGCAGCGCTGGAGGGTTACTGGGCGAGCAGTACTTC	CASSAGGLLGEQYF
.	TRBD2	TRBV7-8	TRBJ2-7	TGTGCCAGCAGCCAAAAACTAGCGGGGACCTCCTACGAGCAGTACTTC	CASSQKLAGTSYEQYF
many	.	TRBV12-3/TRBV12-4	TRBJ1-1	TGTGCCAGCAGTTTAACCAGCGTCACTGAAGCTTTCTTT	CASSLTSVTEAFF
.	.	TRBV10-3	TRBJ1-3	TGTGCCATCAGTGATCACGACTCTGGAAACACCATATATTTT	CAISDHDSGNTIYF
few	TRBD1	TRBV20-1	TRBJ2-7	TGCAGTGCTAGCCTCGACAGGGGTTGGGTCTACGAGCAGTACTTC	CSASLDRGWVYEQYF
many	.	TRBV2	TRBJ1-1	TGTGCCAGCACTGGCCTCAGGGGCACTGAAGCTTTCTTT	CASTGLRGTEAFF
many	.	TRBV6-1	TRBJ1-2	TGTGCCAGCAGTGAAGACGGCTCGGGGTATGGCTACACCTTC	CASSEDGSGYGYTF
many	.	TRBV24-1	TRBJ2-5	TGTGCCACCAGTGATGTGGCAGGGCCAGGAGAGACCCAGTACTTC	CATSDVAGPGETQYF
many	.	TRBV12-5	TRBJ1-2	TGTGCTAGTGCGCTGGGTCGCTATGGCTACACCTTC	CASALGRYGYTF
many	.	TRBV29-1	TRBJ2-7	TGCAGCGTCACCTCCGGGACACTATCCTACGAGCAGTACTTC	CSVTSGTLSYEQYF
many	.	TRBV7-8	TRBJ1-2	TGTGCCAGCAGCCCTCCCGGACGGCTTAACTATGGCTACACCTTC	CASSPPGRLNYGYTF
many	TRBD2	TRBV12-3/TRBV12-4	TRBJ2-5	TGTGCCAGCAGACTAGCGGGGGGGAAGGAGACCCAGTACTTC	CASRLAGGKETQYF
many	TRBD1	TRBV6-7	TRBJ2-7	TGTGCCAGCAGTTCGTGTCCCGGGACAGGGAAAGGCGAGCAGTACTTC	CASSSCPGTGKGEQYF
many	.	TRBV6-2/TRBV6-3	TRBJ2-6	TGTGCCAGCAGTTACCTCGTTGGGGCCAACGTCCTGACTTTC	CASSYLVGANVLTF
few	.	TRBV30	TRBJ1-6	TGTGCCTGGAGTGTAATGGGAGGGGTTTGGTCACCCCTCCACTTT	CAWSVMGGVWSPLHF
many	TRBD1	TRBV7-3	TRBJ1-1	TGTGCCAGCAGCACCTCAGGGGGCCTCACTGAAGCTTTCTTT	CASSTSGGLTEAFF
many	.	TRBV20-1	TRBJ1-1	TGCAGTGCTACAAAAACAGGGCTGGGCACTGAAGCTTTCTTT	CSATKTGLGTEAFF
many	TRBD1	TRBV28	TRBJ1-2	TGTGCCAGCAGAAGACAGGGAGCGGACTATGGCTACACCTTC	CASRRQGADYGYTF
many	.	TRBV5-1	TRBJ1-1	TGCGCCAGCAGCATTATCAGGGGACTGAACACTGAAGCTTTCTTT	CASSIIRGLNTEAFF
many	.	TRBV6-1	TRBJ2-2	TGTGCCAGCAGCATGAGTCACTCCGGGGAGCTGTTTTTT	CASSMSHSGELFF
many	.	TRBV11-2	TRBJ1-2	TGTGCCAGCAGCTTAAACTCAGCCTCCACCTCCTATGGCTACACCTTC	CASSLNSASTSYGYTF
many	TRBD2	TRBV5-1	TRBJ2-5	TGCGCCAGCATTAGCGGGGTCCTTGGGACCCAGTACTTC	CASISGVLGTQYF
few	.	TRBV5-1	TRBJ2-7	TGCGCCAGCAGCTTAGGGGACTTAACTTCCGAGCAGTACTTC	CASSLGDLTSEQYF
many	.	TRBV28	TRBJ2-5	TGTGCCAGCAGCTTAGGGCACAGCCACCAAGAGACCCAGTACTTC	CASSLGHSHQETQYF
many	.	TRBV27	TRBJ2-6	TGTGCCAGCAGTTACGGGGAAATGGGGGGGGCCAACGTCCTGACTTTC	CASSYGEMGGANVLTF
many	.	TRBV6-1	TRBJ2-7	TGTGCCATCACGAAACAGGGCTACGAGCAGTACTTC	CAITKQGYEQYF